The 21 T cell receptor beta chains given below trace back to one sample, sequenced in a study of cytomegalovirus exposure and HLA in healthy donors. Primers for the PCR totalled 60 Vbeta and 13 Jbeta. Produced via immunoSEQ multiplex PCR; TCRdb's table is partial and in-frame only. The sample yields 97,000 or so clones, 77% seen once. The sample taken for sequencing was PBMCs. All receptors come from a male donor in good health and CMV-seropositive.

In its sample, this clone was seen a few times. J is TRBJ1-6 and V is TRBV5-1, with D tentatively TRBD1 (5 bases). The germline gives CDR1 SGHRS, CDR2 YFSETQ. V dropped 2 bases and J dropped 7 bases, with 13 bases sitting between them. The CDR3 extends over 15 amino acids. The CDR3 reads CASSFRSGRNSPLHF. The CDR3 DNA reads TGCGCCAGCAGCTTTCGATCAGGGAGGAATTCACCCCTCCACTTT.

The chain links TRBV7-8 to TRBJ2-6, with D possibly matching TRBD1 (6 bases). Germline CDR1 and CDR2: SGHVS and FQNEAQ. V lost 4 bases and J lost 4, with 11 bases in between. CDR3 length: 15 residues. This chain's CDR3 is CASSSQGAGANVLTF. CDR3 DNA sequence: TGTGCCAGCAGCTCACAGGGTGCCGGGGCCAACGTCCTGACTTTC.

A remark on this clone: The same CDR3 arises from other DNA sequences in this sample as well. The rearrangement joins TRBV6-5 to TRBJ1-4; 10 positions agree with TRBD1. Germline lookup yields CDR1 MNHEY and CDR2 SVGAGI. V shed 4 bases, J shed 7 bases, and the junction held 3 bases outside the gene matches. This CDR3 is 14 amino acids long. The CDR3, as DNA: TGTGCCAGCAGTTTGGGACAGGGGATTGAAAAACTGTTTTTT. The encoded protein is CASSLGQGIEKLFF.

This clone was detected only a few times. CDR3 region: CASSQLAGAATNEKLFF. The CDR3 region has the DNA TGTGCCAGCAGCCAACTAGCAGGGGCTGCAACTAATGAAAAACTGTTTTTT. The chain links TRBV4-2 to TRBJ1-4; D perhaps matches TRBD1 (6 bases). Deletions cut 2 bases from V and 0 bases from J, with 13 bases between. CDR1 and CDR2 (germline): LGHNA, YNFKEQ. This CDR3 has 17 residues.

CDR3 in amino acids: CASARMGATDTQYF. The DNA of the CDR3 is TGCGCCAGCGCCCGGATGGGGGCCACAGATACGCAGTATTTT. The chain uses TRBV5-1 and TRBJ2-3; D perhaps matches TRBD1 (6 bases). The CDR3 is made up of 14 amino acids. Trimming took off 7 bases at V and 2 bases at J, with 14 bases between the two ends. Germline CDR1 and CDR2: SGHRS and YFSETQ.

This clone was seen more than once but under ten times. This chain uses TRBV11-2 with TRBJ2-1; D remains unclear. Germline loops: CDR1 SGHAT, CDR2 FQNNGV. Trimming removed 6 bases from V and 9 bases from J, with 15 bases in between. There are 13 residues in the CDR3. CDR3 protein: CASSSFPLGEQFF. The CDR3 nucleotides read TGTGCCAGCAGTTCTTTCCCCCTCGGTGAGCAGTTCTTC.

The chain combines TRBV10-3 with TRBJ2-1; D might be TRBD1 (6 bases). The germline gives CDR1 ENHRY, CDR2 SYGVKD. The CDR3 is made up of 14 amino acids. Trimming removed 7 bases at V and 8 bases at J, with 18 bases between. DNA for the CDR3: TGTGCCATCAACCCAGGGGACCTTGCATATGAGCAGTTCTTC. It is translated as CAINPGDLAYEQFF.

This sequence joins TRBV5-5 and TRBJ1-5, with D perhaps matching TRBD1 (5 bases). Trimming left V 4 bases short and J 5 bases short, with 16 bases between. CDR3 length equals 15 residues. From germline, CDR1 is SGHKS and CDR2 YYEKEE (reference sequence). The CDR3 coding sequence is TGTGCCAGCAGCACCACCGGGACTCACGATCAGCCCCAGCATTTT. Its protein product is CASSTTGTHDQPQHF.

The chain employs TRBV6-5 and TRBJ1-3; no clear D gene. The CDR3 runs to 16 residues. Germline V gene data show CDR1 as MNHEY and CDR2 as SVGAGI. Trimming removed 0 bases from V and 2 bases from J, with 11 bases in between. CDR3 coding DNA: TGTGCCAGCAGTTACTCGATGGGGAGTCCTGGAAACACCATATATTTT. This encodes CASSYSMGSPGNTIYF.

V usage is TRBV30 and J usage is TRBJ2-1, with D possibly TRBD1 on 5 matching bases. With 8 bases removed from V and 2 bases from J, the gap between germline ends came to 16 bases. The CDR3 length is 14 residues. Germline lookup yields CDR1 GTSNPN and CDR2 SVGIG (reference sequence). DNA for the CDR3: TGTGCCCTTTCTGGGCAGGGAACCTACAATGAGCAGTTCTTC. Protein sequence: CALSGQGTYNEQFF.

The gene calls are TRBV7-8 and TRBJ2-5; D ambiguous. V lost 0 bases, J lost 2 bases, and 10 bases lay in between. Looked up from germline, CDR1 is SGHVS and CDR2 is FQNEAQ. The CDR3 is 15 residues long. The CDR3 loop is CASSLALSRQETQYF. Here the CDR3 DNA reads TGTGCCAGCAGCTTAGCGCTTAGTAGACAAGAGACCCAGTACTTC.

The chain recombines TRBV5-5 with TRBJ2-2; 8 bases agree with TRBD2. Germline trimming cut 4 bases from V and 1 base from J; bases unmatched to any gene: 6. CDR3 length equals 16 residues. Germline V gene data show CDR1 as SGHKS and CDR2 as YYEKEE (reference sequence). The chain's CDR3 is CASSLILAENTGELFF. The DNA of the CDR3 is TGTGCCAGCAGCCTTATACTAGCGGAGAACACCGGGGAGCTGTTTTTT.

The chain couples TRBV5-1 to TRBJ2-5, with a weak D call TRBD2 (5 bases). CDR1 and CDR2 (germline): SGHRS, YFSETQ. The V end lost 7 bases, the J end lost 5 bases, and 12 bases lay between the germline ends. The CDR3 sequence is 12 residues long. The CDR3 here is CASRPGRETQYF. As DNA, the CDR3 is TGCGCCAGCCGACCGGGAAGGGAGACCCAGTACTTC.

This chain links TRBV9 with TRBJ2-2; possible D gene TRBD2, 5 bases. The V end lost 5 bases, the J end lost 4 bases, and 12 bases lay between the germline ends. This CDR3 comprises 14 residues. Germline loops: CDR1 SGDLS, CDR2 YYNGEE. DNA for the CDR3: TGTGCCAGCAGTCCCCGGGGTACCACCGGGGAGCTGTTTTTT. Residues: CASSPRGTTGELFF.

This sequence joins TRBV2 and TRBJ2-1; weak D call: TRBD2 (7 bases). V was trimmed by 6 bases and J by 8 bases, leaving 20 bases between them. There are 15 residues in the CDR3. Germline values: CDR1 SNHLY, CDR2 FYNNEI. This chain's CDR3 is CASSPPSGRGDEQFF. The CDR3 DNA sequence: TGTGCCAGCAGCCCCCCTAGCGGAAGGGGGGATGAGCAGTTCTTC.

This clone was picked up one time. The chain carries TRBV29-1 and TRBJ2-3; 11 positions agree with TRBD1. V was clipped by 8 bases and J by 3 bases; unmatched bases: 7. From germline, CDR1 is SQVTM and CDR2 ANQGSEA. The CDR3 runs 14 residues. The CDR3 loop is CSTEGDRGTDTQYF. The DNA for the CDR3 is TGCAGCACCGAGGGGGACAGGGGGACAGATACGCAGTATTTT.

The chain joins TRBV7-3 to TRBJ2-1, with 12 bases that match TRBD2. Trimming took 5 bases from V and 6 from J; bases not matched to a gene: 5. Germline assignment: CDR1 SGHTA and CDR2 FQGTGA. The CDR3 covers 15 residues. As DNA, the CDR3 is TGTGCCAGCAGCCTCGGACTAGCGGGAACCAATGAGCAGTTCTTC. Amino acids: CASSLGLAGTNEQFF.

The chain employs TRBV2 and TRBJ1-5; D unresolved. Germline V gene lookup returns CDR1 SNHLY and CDR2 FYNNEI. CDR3 length: 13 residues. The germline V and J ends were trimmed by 11 bases and 6 bases, with 17 bases remaining between them. Here the CDR3 DNA reads TGTGCCTCCAGTGAAAGACTAGGTCAGCCCCAGCATTTT. This sequence encodes CASSERLGQPQHF.

The table lists this clone with a count of one. The CDR3 here is CASSFHPFKANRVRNTEAFF. CDR3 in DNA: TGTGCCAGCAGTTTTCATCCCTTTAAAGCCAACAGGGTAAGGAACACTGAAGCTTTCTTT. This chain connects TRBV28 to TRBJ1-1; D might be TRBD1 (6 bases). In germline, CDR1 is MDHEN, CDR2 SYDVKM. V was pared by 3 bases and J by 1 base, with 27 bases between. This CDR3 spans 20 amino acids.

CDR3 in DNA: TGTGCCAGCTCACTACCGGGACAGGTATTACAAGAGACCCAGTACTTC. Protein product: CASSLPGQVLQETQYF. The chain is built from TRBV18 and TRBJ2-5; 8 bases line up with TRBD1. CDR1 and CDR2 (germline): KGHSH, LQKENI. Trimming cost V 4 bases and J 2 bases; bases outside gene matches: 9. The CDR3 spans 16 residues.

V is TRBV11-2 and J is TRBJ1-2; TRBD1 might be the D (5 bases). CDR1 SGHAT and CDR2 FQNNGV come from the germline V gene. This CDR3 has 13 residues. Trimming removed 6 bases at V and 2 bases at J, with 10 bases between. In DNA, the CDR3 is TGTGCCAGCAGTCCCGACAGAAACTATGGCTACACCTTC. This gives the protein CASSPDRNYGYTF.